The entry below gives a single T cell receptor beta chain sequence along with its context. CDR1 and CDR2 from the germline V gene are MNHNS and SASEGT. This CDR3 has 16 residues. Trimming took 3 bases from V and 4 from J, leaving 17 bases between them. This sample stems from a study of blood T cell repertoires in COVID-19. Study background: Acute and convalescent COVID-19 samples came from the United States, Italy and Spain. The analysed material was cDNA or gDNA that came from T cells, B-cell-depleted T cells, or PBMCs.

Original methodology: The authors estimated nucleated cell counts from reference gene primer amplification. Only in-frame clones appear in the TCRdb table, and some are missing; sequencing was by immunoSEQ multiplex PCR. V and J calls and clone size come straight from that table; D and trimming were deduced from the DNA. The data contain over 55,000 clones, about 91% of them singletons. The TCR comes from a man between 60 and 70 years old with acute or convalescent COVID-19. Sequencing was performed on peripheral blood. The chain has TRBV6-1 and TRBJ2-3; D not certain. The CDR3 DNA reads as TGTGCCAGCAGTGACCATGAGGCTAGAGGCCCAGATACGCAGTATTTT. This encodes CASSDHEARGPDTQYF.